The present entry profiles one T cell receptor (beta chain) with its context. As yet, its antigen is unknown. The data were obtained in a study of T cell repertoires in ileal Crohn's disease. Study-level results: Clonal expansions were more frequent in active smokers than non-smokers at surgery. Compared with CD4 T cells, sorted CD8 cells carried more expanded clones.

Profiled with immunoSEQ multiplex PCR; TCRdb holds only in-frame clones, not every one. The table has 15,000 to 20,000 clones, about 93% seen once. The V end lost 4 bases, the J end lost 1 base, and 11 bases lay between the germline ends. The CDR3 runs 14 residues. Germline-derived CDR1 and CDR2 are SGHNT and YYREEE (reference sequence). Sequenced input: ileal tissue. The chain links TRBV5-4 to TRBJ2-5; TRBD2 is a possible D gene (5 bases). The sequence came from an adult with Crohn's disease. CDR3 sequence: CASSVGLTQETQYF. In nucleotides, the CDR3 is TGTGCCAGCAGCGTAGGACTTACCCAAGAGACCCAGTACTTC.